This is a list of T cell receptor beta chains from one sample in a study of cytomegalovirus exposure and HLA in healthy donors. Measured with immunoSEQ multiplex PCR; TCRdb has only the in-frame clones, and not every one. The table records some 160,000 clones, 80% of them present only once. The sequenced sample was PBMCs. These receptors were taken from a male donor in good health and CMV-seronegative. Both conserved end residues are part of each CDR3. Each record gives: V gene, D gene, J gene, CDR3 protein. D genes are given only for firm matches.

>TRBV11-3|.|TRBJ2-1
CASSPGQLYYNEQFF
>TRBV14|.|TRBJ1-1
CASSPNRGLSDLNTEAFF
>TRBV6-5|TRBD1|TRBJ2-1
CASSYGGTGINEQFF
>TRBV5-1|.|TRBJ1-1
CASSETGSGNTEAFF
>TRBV19|.|TRBJ1-5
CASSIRGDQPQHF
>TRBV27|TRBD1|TRBJ1-4
CASRRRQGANEKLFF
>TRBV5-1|.|TRBJ1-1
CASSLGLVQGDEAFF
>TRBV6-5|TRBD2|TRBJ2-2
CASSYRGGLITGELFF
>TRBV19|.|TRBJ1-5
CASRGKGDQPQHF
>TRBV5-1|TRBD2|TRBJ2-6
CASSLVAGISGANVLTF
>TRBV30|.|TRBJ2-7
CAWSVGPYRRDKSSYEQYF
>TRBV30|TRBD1|TRBJ1-2
CAWSGGQGRWGYTF
>TRBV10-3|TRBD2|TRBJ2-2
CAISESLAGANTGELFF
>TRBV10-1|.|TRBJ2-2
CASTSGDTGELFF
>TRBV5-4|.|TRBJ1-2
CASSSDNNYGYTF
>TRBV5-1|.|TRBJ2-7
CASSLLDGRDEQYF
>TRBV9|.|TRBJ2-2
CASSVRVAGELFF
>TRBV2|.|TRBJ1-2
CASSKRQAEGYTF
>TRBV18|.|TRBJ1-2
CASWEGLRNYGYTF
>TRBV27|TRBD1|TRBJ1-4
CASSDRAWEKLFF
>TRBV5-1|TRBD2|TRBJ2-1
CASSPGASGGSLFYNEQFF
>TRBV18|TRBD2|TRBJ2-1
CASSPIHLRGAYNEQFF
>TRBV5-1|.|TRBJ1-2
CASSSTQGSNYGYTF
>TRBV4-1|TRBD1|TRBJ2-7
CASSQVDRTSYEQYF
>TRBV5-1|.|TRBJ2-7
CASSLGGSFYEQYF
>TRBV19|TRBD1|TRBJ1-2
CASSIAQGGEYGYTF
>TRBV27|TRBD1|TRBJ2-2
CASRVDRGFGGELFF
>TRBV7-9|.|TRBJ1-6
CASSTSRRGPLHF
>TRBV5-1|TRBD2|TRBJ2-3
CASSLVGGGADTQYF
>TRBV7-7|TRBD2|TRBJ2-3
CASSPSGSGVTDTQYF
>TRBV5-1|.|TRBJ1-2
CASSLGPGQKGGYTF
>TRBV6-1|TRBD1|TRBJ2-7
CASSETGTERAYEQYF
>TRBV9|TRBD1|TRBJ2-7
CASSPRDRASYEQYF